This T cell receptor (beta chain) came from a study of CD8 T cells in Susac syndrome. Random-hexamer reverse transcription was applied to roughly 0.5 to 1 ug RNA. MiXCR, run by TCRdb on the immunoSEQ multiplex PCR reads, gives a single entry per CDR3 protein. The sample lists around 300,000 distinct CDR3 sequences; over 75% were seen once. This CDR3 region has 16 residues. The ends were cut back, 6 bases at V and 6 bases at J, with 23 bases in the middle. From germline, CDR1 is ENHRY and CDR2 SYGVKD. The chain employs TRBV10-3 and TRBJ1-1; TRBD1 might be the D (6 bases). The TCR was taken from a human donor with multiple sclerosis. The sequenced material came from CD8+ T cells from PBMCs. DNA of the CDR3: TGTGCCATCAGGACCCCAGGGGAGTCGGAACGAGCTGAAGCTTTCTTT. Translated: CAIRTPGESERAEAFF.